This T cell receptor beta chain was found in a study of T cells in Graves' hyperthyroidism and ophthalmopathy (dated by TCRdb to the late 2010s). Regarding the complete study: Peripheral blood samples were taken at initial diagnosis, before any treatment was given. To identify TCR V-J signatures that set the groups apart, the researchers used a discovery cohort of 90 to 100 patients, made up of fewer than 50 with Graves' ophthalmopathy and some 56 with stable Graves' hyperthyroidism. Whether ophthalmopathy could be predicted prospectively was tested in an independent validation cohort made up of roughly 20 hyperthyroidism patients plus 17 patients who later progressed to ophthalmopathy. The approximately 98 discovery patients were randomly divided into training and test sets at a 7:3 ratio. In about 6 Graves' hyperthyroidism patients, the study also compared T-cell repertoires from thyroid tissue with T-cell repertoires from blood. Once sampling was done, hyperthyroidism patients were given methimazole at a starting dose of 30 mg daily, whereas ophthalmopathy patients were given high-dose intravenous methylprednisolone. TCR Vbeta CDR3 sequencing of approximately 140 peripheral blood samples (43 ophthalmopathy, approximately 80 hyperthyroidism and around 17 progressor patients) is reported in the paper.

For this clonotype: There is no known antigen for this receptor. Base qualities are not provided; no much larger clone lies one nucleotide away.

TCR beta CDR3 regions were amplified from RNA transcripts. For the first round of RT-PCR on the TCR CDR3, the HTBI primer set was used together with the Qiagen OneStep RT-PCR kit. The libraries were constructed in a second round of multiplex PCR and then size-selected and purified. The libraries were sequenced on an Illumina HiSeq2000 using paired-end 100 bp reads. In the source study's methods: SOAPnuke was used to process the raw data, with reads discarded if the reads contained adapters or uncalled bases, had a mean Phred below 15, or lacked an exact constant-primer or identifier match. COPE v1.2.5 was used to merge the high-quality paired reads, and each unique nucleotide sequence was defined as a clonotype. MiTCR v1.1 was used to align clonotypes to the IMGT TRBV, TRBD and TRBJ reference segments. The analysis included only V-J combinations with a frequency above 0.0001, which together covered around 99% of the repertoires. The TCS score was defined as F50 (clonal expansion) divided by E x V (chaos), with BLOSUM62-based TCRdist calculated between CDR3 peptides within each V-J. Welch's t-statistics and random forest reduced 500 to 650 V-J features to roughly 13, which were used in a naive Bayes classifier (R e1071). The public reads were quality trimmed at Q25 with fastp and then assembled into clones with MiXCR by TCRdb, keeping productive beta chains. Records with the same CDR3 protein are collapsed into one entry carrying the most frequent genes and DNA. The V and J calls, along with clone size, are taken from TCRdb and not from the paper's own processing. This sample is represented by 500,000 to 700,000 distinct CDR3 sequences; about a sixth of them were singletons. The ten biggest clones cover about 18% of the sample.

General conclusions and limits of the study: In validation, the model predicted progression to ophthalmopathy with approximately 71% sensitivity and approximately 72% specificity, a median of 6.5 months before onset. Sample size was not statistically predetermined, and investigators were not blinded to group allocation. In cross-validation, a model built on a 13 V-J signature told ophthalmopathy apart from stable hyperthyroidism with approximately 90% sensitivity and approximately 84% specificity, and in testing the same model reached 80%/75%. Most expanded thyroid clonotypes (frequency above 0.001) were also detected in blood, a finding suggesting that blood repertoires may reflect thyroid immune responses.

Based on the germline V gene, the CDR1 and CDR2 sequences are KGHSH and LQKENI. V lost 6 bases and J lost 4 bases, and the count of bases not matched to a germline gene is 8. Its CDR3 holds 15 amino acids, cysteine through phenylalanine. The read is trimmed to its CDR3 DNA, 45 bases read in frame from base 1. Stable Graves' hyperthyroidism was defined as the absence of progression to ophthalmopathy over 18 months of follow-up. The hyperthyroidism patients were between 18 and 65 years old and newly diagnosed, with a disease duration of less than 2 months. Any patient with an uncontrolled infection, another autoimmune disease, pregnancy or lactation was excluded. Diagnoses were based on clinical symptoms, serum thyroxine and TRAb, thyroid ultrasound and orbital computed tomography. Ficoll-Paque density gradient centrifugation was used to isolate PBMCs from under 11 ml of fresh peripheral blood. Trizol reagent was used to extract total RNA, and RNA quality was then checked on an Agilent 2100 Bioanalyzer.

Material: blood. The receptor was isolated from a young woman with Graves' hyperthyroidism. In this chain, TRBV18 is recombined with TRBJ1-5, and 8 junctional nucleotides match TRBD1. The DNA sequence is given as TGTGCCAGCTCCCCTAAGACAGGGGCGAATCAGCCCCAGCATTTT. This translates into CASSPKTGANQPQHF.